A selection of T cell receptor beta chains follows, all from one sample in a study of blood T cell repertoires in COVID-19. Here immunoSEQ multiplex PCR was the method, and the copy in TCRdb shows in-frame clones only, minus some. The repertoire holds approximately 290,000 clones, with over 75% as singletons. The sequencing input was PBMCs or T cells enriched from blood (not recorded which). The source of these receptors is a woman under 40 who had recovered from COVID-19. Both conserved end residues are part of each CDR3. D genes are given only for firm matches. A clone size is listed for some rows: how often the clone was seen (once, few, many), or a class if it is expanded.

CDR3 protein	CDR3 DNA	D gene	V gene	J gene	clone size
CASSYLKQINSPLHF	TGTGCCAGCAGTTATCTAAAACAGATTAATTCACCCCTCCACTTT	NA	TRBV6-5	TRBJ1-6	NA
CASSLGQVGNQPQHF	TGTGCCAGCAGCTTAGGACAGGTCGGCAATCAGCCCCAGCATTTT	NA	TRBV7-9	TRBJ1-5	few
CASSTGFQETQYF	TGCGCCAGCAGCACGGGATTTCAAGAGACCCAGTACTTC	NA	TRBV5-1	TRBJ2-5	NA
CASSLVGANTGELFF	TGTGCCAGCAGCTTAGTCGGTGCAAACACCGGGGAGCTGTTTTTT	NA	TRBV7-9	TRBJ2-2	NA
CAWSVTSGNYEQYF	TGTGCCTGGAGTGTGACTAGCGGGAACTACGAGCAGTACTTC	TRBD2	TRBV30	TRBJ2-7	NA
CASSKRTGENSPLHF	TGTGCCAGCAGCAAAAGGACAGGGGAAAATTCACCCCTCCACTTT	TRBD1	TRBV7-9	TRBJ1-6	NA
CASSLTSGISEAKNIQYF	TGTGCCAGTAGCCTGACTAGCGGGATTTCGGAAGCCAAAAACATTCAGTACTTC	TRBD2	TRBV19	TRBJ2-4	NA
CATESGQASSYNSPLHF	TGTGCCACCGAAAGCGGACAGGCGAGCTCCTATAATTCACCCCTCCACTTT	TRBD1	TRBV10-3	TRBJ1-6	NA
CASSQGMANEKLFF	TGTGCCAGCAGCCAGGGGATGGCTAATGAAAAACTGTTTTTT	NA	TRBV5-4	TRBJ1-4	NA
CASSLGTGANYGYTF	TGTGCCAGCAGCTTGGGGACAGGGGCTAACTATGGCTACACCTTC	TRBD1	TRBV7-9	TRBJ1-2	NA
CASTRGYEQYF	TGTGCCAGCACTCGGGGTTACGAGCAGTACTTC	NA	TRBV27	TRBJ2-7	NA
CASSLYYQETQYF	TGTGCCAGCAGCTTATACTACCAAGAGACCCAGTACTTC	NA	TRBV11-3	TRBJ2-5	NA
CAWSSIQGDYGYTF	TGTGCCTGGAGTTCGATACAGGGAGACTATGGCTACACCTTC	NA	TRBV30	TRBJ1-2	NA
CSAGQGTNYGYTF	TGCAGCGCCGGACAGGGCACTAACTATGGCTACACCTTC	TRBD1	TRBV29-1	TRBJ1-2	NA
CATTGGPAGELFF	TGTGCCACGACAGGGGGCCCAGCCGGGGAGCTGTTTTTT	TRBD1	TRBV6-5	TRBJ2-2	NA
CASSLVAGGIMNTEAFF	TGCGCCAGCAGCTTGGTCGCAGGGGGCATAATGAACACTGAAGCTTTCTTT	TRBD1	TRBV5-1	TRBJ1-1	NA
CASSQEASGSSYNEQFF	TGTGCCAGCAGCCAAGAGGCTAGCGGGAGCTCCTACAATGAGCAGTTCTTC	TRBD2	TRBV14	TRBJ2-1	NA
CASAPDISSYGYTF	TGTGCCAGCGCCCCGGACATATCCTCATATGGCTACACCTTC	NA	TRBV7-2	TRBJ1-2	once
CASSPSGLTNEQFF	TGTGCCAGCAGCCCCTCAGGACTTACAAATGAGCAGTTCTTC	NA	TRBV11-3	TRBJ2-1	NA
CASSPTGSYNEQFF	TGTGCCAGCAGTCCTACAGGGTCCTACAATGAGCAGTTCTTC	NA	TRBV6-5	TRBJ2-1	NA
CASSSSGRPLSYEQYF	TGTGCCAGCAGTTCTAGCGGGAGGCCCCTCTCCTACGAGCAGTACTTC	TRBD2	TRBV6-2/TRBV6-3	TRBJ2-7	once
CASSRDTYTGELFF	TGTGCCAGCAGCCGGGATACTTACACCGGGGAGCTGTTTTTT	NA	TRBV7-9	TRBJ2-2	NA
CASSSTYEQYF	TGTGCCAGCAGCTCCACCTACGAGCAGTACTTC	NA	TRBV14	TRBJ2-7	NA
CARASENTGELFF	TGTGCCAGGGCTAGCGAGAACACCGGGGAGCTGTTTTTT	NA	TRBV2	TRBJ2-2	NA
CASSLGLTGKRTEAFF	TGTGCCAGCAGCTTAGGCCTTACGGGAAAGAGGACTGAAGCTTTCTTT	NA	TRBV13	TRBJ1-1	few
CAAAGGTEAFF	TGTGCCGCGGCAGGAGGCACTGAAGCTTTCTTT	NA	TRBV19	TRBJ1-1	NA
CASSAGQSYEQYF	TGTGCCAGCTCGGCGGGACAGTCCTACGAGCAGTACTTC	NA	TRBV18	TRBJ2-7	NA
CASSRNFAPGQVLNQPQHF	TGCGCCAGCAGCCGAAATTTCGCCCCGGGACAGGTTCTCAATCAGCCCCAGCATTTT	TRBD1	TRBV4-1	TRBJ1-5	NA
CAWSGTAQSSYEQYF	TGTGCCTGGAGCGGGACAGCCCAATCCTCCTACGAGCAGTACTTC	TRBD1	TRBV30	TRBJ2-7	NA
CASSLTGGVGSYEQYF	TGTGCCAGCAGCCTAACGGGAGGGGTTGGGTCCTACGAGCAGTACTTC	TRBD2	TRBV14	TRBJ2-7	NA
CASSQGTGTKNIQYF	TGCGCCAGCAGCCAAGGGACAGGGACCAAAAACATTCAGTACTTC	TRBD1	TRBV4-1	TRBJ2-4	NA
CASSSNGRYTF	TGTGCCAGCAGTTCGAACGGTCGCTACACCTTC	NA	TRBV6-2/TRBV6-3	TRBJ1-2	NA
CASSTTGLEQYF	TGTGCCAGCAGTACCACAGGGTTAGAGCAGTACTTC	NA	TRBV6-6	TRBJ2-7	NA
CASSDLRLETQYF	TGTGCCAGCAGTGACCTCCGACTAGAGACCCAGTACTTC	NA	TRBV6-2/TRBV6-3	TRBJ2-5	NA
CSVERRSRGTFEQYF	TGCAGCGTTGAACGCCGGTCCAGGGGCACCTTTGAGCAGTACTTC	NA	TRBV29-1	TRBJ2-7	NA
CASSFYRGVVEKLFF	TGCGCCAGCAGCTTTTACAGGGGGGTTGTTGAAAAACTGTTTTTT	TRBD1	TRBV5-1	TRBJ1-4	once
CATSRDGTGEYEQYF	TGTGCCACCAGCAGAGACGGGACAGGGGAGTACGAGCAGTACTTC	TRBD1	TRBV15	TRBJ2-7	NA
CARRGSGEKLFF	TGTGCCCGCAGGGGGAGCGGAGAAAAACTGTTTTTT	TRBD1	TRBV30	TRBJ1-4	NA
CASSQGGERKTQYF	TGTGCCAGTAGTCAGGGGGGAGAACGAAAGACCCAGTACTTC	NA	TRBV19	TRBJ2-5	NA
CASSSGTSGSNEQFF	TGCGCCAGCAGCTCCGGGACTAGCGGATCCAATGAGCAGTTCTTC	TRBD2	TRBV5-1	TRBJ2-1	NA
CASSHPGQGSVTGELFF	TGCGCCAGCAGCCACCCGGGACAGGGTTCCGTCACCGGGGAGCTGTTTTTT	TRBD1	TRBV4-1	TRBJ2-2	NA
CASLEVRDSNQPQHF	TGTGCCAGCCTAGAGGTTCGAGATAGCAATCAGCCCCAGCATTTT	NA	TRBV19	TRBJ1-5	NA
CASRSNRGPTNSPLHF	TGTGCCAGCAGAAGTAACAGGGGACCGACTAATTCACCCCTCCACTTT	TRBD1	TRBV27	TRBJ1-6	NA
CASSLEGRLNSPLHF	TGTGCCAGCAGTTTGGAGGGGCGTCTGAATTCACCCCTCCACTTT	NA	TRBV28	TRBJ1-6	NA
CASTGGTHNEQFF	TGTGCCAGCACAGGAGGGACCCACAATGAGCAGTTCTTC	NA	TRBV9	TRBJ2-1	NA
CASSLSDRRSNEKLFF	TGTGCCAGCAGTCTCTCAGACAGGAGGTCTAATGAAAAACTGTTTTTT	NA	TRBV28	TRBJ1-4	NA
CASSQHRSSYNSPLHF	TGCGCCAGCAGCCAACACCGGAGCTCCTATAATTCACCCCTCCACTTT	NA	TRBV4-3	TRBJ1-6	NA
CASRSDRASGANALTF	TGTGCCAGCAGGTCGGACAGGGCCTCTGGGGCCAACGCCCTGACTTTC	TRBD1	TRBV6-6	TRBJ2-6	NA
CASSAAGANYNEQFF	TGTGCCAGCAGCGCAGCGGGAGCAAACTACAATGAGCAGTTCTTC	TRBD2	TRBV5-4	TRBJ2-1	NA
CASSAENEQFF	TGTGCCAGCAGCGCGGAAAATGAGCAGTTCTTC	NA	TRBV5-8	TRBJ2-1	NA
CASSKARAPESLAFF	TGTGCCAGCAGTAAGGCCAGGGCACCAGAATCATTGGCTTTCTTT	NA	TRBV27	TRBJ1-1	NA
CASSIGGQVLNTEAFF	TGTGCCAGTAGTATAGGGGGACAGGTCCTGAACACTGAAGCTTTCTTT	TRBD1	TRBV19	TRBJ1-1	NA
CASSPQTLSNQPQHF	TGTGCCAGCTCACCCCAGACACTTAGCAATCAGCCCCAGCATTTT	NA	TRBV18	TRBJ1-5	NA
CASSLSGNSGNTIYF	TGTGCCAGCAGTTTATCAGGAAACTCTGGAAACACCATATATTTT	NA	TRBV28	TRBJ1-3	NA